The following is a TCR beta chain sequence with its context. Its specificity is not known. Researchers divided each subset's genomic DNA evenly across several immunoSEQ plates. Only in-frame clones appear in the TCRdb table, and some are missing; sequencing was by immunoSEQ multiplex PCR. The sample has approximately 810,000 clones, approximately 92% seen once. The entry originates in a study of shared clonotypes between healthy human individuals. Study as a whole: Donors had three CD4 naive, three CD4 memory, two CD8 naive and one CD8 memory plate apiece.

The naive CD8 population came from CD45RO-negative cells selected for CCR7, without terminally differentiated effector memory CD45RA+ cells. Study-level points and caveats: The sharing of about 5% of naive CD4 clonotypes was seen across several donors. The diversity represented, both genetic and in exposure history, was limited by few donors.

The sequenced sample was naive CD8+ T cells sorted from blood. This receptor was obtained from a man aged 25-45 years in good health.

This CDR3 reads CASSASLDGEVGIGGYTF. DNA of the CDR3: TGTGCCAGCAGCGCAAGCCTAGACGGGGAGGTCGGAATAGGTGGCTACACCTTC. The V call is TRBV9, the J call TRBJ1-2; D call uncertain. Trimming took off 3 bases at V and 7 bases at J, with 28 bases between the two ends. Germline values: CDR1 SGDLS, CDR2 YYNGEE. The CDR3 loop spans 18 amino acids.